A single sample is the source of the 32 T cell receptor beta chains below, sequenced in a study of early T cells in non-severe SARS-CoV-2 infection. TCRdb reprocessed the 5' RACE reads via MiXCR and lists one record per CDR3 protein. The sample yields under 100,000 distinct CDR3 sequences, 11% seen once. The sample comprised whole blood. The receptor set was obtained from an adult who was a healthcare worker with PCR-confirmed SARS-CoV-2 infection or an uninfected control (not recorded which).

The chain's CDR3 is CSVVRPGTTDTQYF. Here the CDR3 DNA reads TGCAGTGTGGTTCGACCGGGGACCACAGATACGCAGTATTTT. The rearrangement joins TRBV20-1 to TRBJ2-3; D may match TRBD1 or TRBD2 (5 bases each). This CDR3 region has 14 residues. Germline V CDR1 and CDR2: DFQATT, SNEGSKA (reference sequence). V was cut by 7 bases and J by 2 bases, with 16 bases left in between.

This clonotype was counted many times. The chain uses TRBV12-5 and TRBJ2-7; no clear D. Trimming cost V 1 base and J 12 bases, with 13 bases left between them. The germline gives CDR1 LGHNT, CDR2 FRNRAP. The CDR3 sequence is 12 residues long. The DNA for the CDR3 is TGTGCTAGTGGTTTGGACTCCTTTGATCGGTACTTC. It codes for CASGLDSFDRYF.

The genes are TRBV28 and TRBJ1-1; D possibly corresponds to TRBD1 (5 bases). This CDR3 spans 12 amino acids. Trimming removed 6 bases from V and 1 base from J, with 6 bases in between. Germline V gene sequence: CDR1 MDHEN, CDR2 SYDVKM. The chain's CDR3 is CASRGENTEAFF. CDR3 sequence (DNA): TGTGCCAGCAGAGGGGAGAACACTGAAGCTTTCTTT.

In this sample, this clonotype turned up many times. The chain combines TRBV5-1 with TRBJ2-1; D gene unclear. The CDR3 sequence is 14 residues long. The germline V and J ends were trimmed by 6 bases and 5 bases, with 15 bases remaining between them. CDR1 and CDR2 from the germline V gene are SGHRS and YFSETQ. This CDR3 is CASTSVPPNNEQFF. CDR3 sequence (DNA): TGCGCCAGCACCTCGGTTCCCCCGAACAATGAGCAGTTCTTC.

The CDR3 loop reads CASSLALGANEKLFF. The CDR3 region has the DNA TGTGCCAGCAGCTTGGCCCTTGGGGCGAATGAAAAACTGTTTTTT. The chain has TRBV5-6 and TRBJ1-4; maybe TRBD1 (5 bases). Deletions cut 0 bases from V and 5 bases from J, with 11 bases between. Germline CDR1 is SGHDT and CDR2 is YYEEEE. The CDR3 loop spans 15 amino acids.

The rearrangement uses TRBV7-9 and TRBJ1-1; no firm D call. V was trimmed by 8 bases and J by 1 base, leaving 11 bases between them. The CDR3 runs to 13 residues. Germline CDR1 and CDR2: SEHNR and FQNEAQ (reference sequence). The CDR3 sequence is CASRSAGNTEAFF. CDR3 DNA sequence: TGTGCCAGCCGATCAGCGGGGAACACTGAAGCTTTCTTT.

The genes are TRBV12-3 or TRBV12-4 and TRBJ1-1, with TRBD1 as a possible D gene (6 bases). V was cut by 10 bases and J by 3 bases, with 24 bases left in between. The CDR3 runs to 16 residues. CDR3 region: CATKGSDRDTYTEAFF. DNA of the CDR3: TGTGCCACCAAGGGGAGCGACCGGGACACTTACACTGAAGCTTTCTTT.

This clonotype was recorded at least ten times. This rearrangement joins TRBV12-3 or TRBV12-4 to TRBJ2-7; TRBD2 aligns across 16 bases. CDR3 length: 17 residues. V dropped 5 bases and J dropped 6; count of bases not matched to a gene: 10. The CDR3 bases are TGTGCCAGCAGTCTCTCAGGGACTAGCGGGGGGGCCATCGAGCAGTACTTC. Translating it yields CASSLSGTSGGAIEQYF.

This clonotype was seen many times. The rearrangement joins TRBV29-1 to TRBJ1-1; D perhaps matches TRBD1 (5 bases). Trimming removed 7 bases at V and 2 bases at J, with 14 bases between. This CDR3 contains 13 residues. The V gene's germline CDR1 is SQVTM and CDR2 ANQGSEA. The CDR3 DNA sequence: TGCAGCGCTATGGGACGGCTAAACACTGAAGCTTTCTTT. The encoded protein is CSAMGRLNTEAFF.

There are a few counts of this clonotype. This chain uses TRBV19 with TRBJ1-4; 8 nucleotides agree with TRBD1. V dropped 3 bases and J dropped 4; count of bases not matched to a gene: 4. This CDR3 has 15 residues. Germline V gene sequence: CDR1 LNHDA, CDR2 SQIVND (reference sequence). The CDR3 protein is CASSINGQGNEKLFF. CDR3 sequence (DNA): TGTGCCAGTAGTATTAACGGACAGGGTAATGAAAAACTGTTTTTT.

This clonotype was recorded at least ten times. This CDR3 is CASSQGQGANTGELFF. CDR3 nucleotides: TGTGCCAGCAGCCAAGGGCAGGGTGCGAACACCGGGGAGCTGTTTTTT. V and J are TRBV4-2 and TRBJ2-2, with a weak D call TRBD1 (5 bases). CDR3 length: 16 residues. Germline values: CDR1 LGHNA, CDR2 YNFKEQ. Trimming removed 1 base from V and 0 bases from J, with 9 bases in between.

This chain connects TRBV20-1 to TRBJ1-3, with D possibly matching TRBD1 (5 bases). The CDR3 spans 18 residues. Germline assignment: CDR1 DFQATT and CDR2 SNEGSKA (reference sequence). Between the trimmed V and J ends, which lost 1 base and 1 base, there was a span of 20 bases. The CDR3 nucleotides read TGCAGTGCTAGAGGCGTAACTACAGGACTACCTTCTGGAAACACCATATATTTT. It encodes CSARGVTTGLPSGNTIYF.

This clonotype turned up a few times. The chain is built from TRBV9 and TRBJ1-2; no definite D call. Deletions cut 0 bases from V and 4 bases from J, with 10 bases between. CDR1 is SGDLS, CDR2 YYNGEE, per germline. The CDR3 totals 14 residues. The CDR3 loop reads CASSVAGTAYGYTF. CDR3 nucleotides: TGTGCCAGCAGCGTAGCGGGAACAGCCTATGGCTACACCTTC.

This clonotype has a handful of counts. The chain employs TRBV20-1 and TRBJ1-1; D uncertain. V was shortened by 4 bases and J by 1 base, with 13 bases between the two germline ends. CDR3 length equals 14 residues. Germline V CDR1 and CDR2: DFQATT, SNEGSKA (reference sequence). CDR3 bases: TGCAGTGCTACCCTCGGTCCTGGGAACACTGAAGCTTTCTTT. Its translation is CSATLGPGNTEAFF.

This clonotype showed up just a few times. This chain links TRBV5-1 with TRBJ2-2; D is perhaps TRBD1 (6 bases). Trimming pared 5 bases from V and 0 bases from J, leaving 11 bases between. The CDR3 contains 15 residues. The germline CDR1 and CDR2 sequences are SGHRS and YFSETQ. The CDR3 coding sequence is TGCGCCAGCAGTACAGGGCGGGCGAACACCGGGGAGCTGTTTTTT. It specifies CASSTGRANTGELFF.

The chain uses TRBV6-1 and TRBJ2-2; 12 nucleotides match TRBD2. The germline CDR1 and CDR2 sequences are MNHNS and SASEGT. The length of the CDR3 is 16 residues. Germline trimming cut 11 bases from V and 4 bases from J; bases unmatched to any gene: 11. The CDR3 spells CAGSRRLAGVTGELFF. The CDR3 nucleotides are TGTGCCGGTTCGCGCAGACTAGCGGGAGTCACCGGGGAGCTGTTTTTT.

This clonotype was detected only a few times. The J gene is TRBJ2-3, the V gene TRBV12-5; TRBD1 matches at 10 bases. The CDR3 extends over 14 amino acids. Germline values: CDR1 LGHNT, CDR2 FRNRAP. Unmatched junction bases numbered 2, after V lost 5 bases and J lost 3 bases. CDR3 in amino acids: CASGPGQGTDTQYF. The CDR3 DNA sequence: TGTGCTAGTGGTCCGGGACAGGGGACAGATACGCAGTATTTT.

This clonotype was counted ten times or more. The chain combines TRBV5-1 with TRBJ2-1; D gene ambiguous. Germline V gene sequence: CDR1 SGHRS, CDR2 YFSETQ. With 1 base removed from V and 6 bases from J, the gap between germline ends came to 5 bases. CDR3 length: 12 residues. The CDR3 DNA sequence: TGCGCCAGCAGCTTGCAGTTCAATGAGCAGTTCTTC. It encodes CASSLQFNEQFF.

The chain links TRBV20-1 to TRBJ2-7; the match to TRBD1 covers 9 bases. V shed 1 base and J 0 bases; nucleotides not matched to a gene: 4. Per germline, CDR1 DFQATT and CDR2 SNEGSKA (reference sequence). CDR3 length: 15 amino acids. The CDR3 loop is CSARVETGGSYEQYF. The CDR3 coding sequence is TGCAGTGCTAGAGTTGAGACAGGGGGCTCCTACGAGCAGTACTTC.

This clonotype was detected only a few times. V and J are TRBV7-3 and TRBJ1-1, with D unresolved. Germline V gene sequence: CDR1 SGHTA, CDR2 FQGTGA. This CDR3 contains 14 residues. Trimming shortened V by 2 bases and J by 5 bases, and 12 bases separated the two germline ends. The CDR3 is CASSLLGGRTEAFF. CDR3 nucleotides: TGTGCCAGCAGCTTATTGGGAGGTCGGACTGAAGCTTTCTTT.

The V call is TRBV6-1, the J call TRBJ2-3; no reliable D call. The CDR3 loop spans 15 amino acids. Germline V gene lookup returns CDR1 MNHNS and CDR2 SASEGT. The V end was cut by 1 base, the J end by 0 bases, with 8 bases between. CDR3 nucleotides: TGTGCCAGCAGTGAAGTTTATCGTAGCACAGATACGCAGTATTTT. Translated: CASSEVYRSTDTQYF.

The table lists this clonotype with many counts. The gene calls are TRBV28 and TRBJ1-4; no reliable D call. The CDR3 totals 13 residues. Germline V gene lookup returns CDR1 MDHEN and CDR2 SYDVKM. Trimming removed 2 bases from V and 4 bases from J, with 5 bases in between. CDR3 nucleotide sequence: TGTGCCAGCAGTTTAACTCTTAATGAAAAACTGTTTTTT. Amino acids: CASSLTLNEKLFF.

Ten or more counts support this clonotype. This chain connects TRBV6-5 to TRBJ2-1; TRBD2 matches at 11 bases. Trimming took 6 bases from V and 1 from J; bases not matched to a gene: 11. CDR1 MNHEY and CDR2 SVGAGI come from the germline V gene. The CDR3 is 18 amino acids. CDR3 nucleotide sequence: TGTGCCAGCAGCTTAGCGGGGGGGCCCGGAGGTTCCTACAATGAGCAGTTCTTC. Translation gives CASSLAGGPGGSYNEQFF.

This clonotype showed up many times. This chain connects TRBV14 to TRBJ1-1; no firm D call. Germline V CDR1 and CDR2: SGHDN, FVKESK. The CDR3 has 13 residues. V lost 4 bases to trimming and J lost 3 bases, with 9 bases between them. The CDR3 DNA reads TGTGCCAGCAGCCGTGGACGGTACACTGAAGCTTTCTTT. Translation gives CASSRGRYTEAFF.

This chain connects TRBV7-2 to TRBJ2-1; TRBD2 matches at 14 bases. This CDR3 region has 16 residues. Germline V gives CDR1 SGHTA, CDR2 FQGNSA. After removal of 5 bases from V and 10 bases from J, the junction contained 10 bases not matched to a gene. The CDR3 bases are TGTGCCAGCAGCCAACAGGGACTAGCGGGAGTATCCGAGCAGTTCTTC. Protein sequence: CASSQQGLAGVSEQFF.

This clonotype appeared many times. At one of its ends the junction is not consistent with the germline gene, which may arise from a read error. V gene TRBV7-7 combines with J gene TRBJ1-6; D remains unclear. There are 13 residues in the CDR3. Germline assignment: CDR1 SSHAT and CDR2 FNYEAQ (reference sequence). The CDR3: CASSTDYNSPLHF. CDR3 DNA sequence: TGTGCTAGCAGCACGGATTATAATTCACCCCTCCACTTT.

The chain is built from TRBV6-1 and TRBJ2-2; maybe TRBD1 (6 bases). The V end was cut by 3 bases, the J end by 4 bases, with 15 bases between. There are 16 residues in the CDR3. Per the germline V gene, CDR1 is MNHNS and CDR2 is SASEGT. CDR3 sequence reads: CASSDPQGLSTGELFF. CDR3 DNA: TGTGCCAGCAGTGACCCACAGGGATTGAGCACCGGGGAGCTGTTTTTT.

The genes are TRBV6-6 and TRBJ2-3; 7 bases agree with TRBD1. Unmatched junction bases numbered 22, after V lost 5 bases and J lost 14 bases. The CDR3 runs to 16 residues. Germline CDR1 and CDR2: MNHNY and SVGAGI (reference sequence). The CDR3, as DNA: TGTGCCAGCAGTGACGGGACAGCCTCTGGGGGTACGCAGTCGTATTTT. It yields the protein CASSDGTASGGTQSYF.

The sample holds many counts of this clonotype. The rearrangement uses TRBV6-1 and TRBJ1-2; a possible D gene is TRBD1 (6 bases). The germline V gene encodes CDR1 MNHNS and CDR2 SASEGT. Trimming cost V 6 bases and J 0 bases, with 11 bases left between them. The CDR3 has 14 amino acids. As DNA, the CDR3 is TGTGCCAGCAGGAAAGGGGACACTAACTATGGCTACACCTTC. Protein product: CASRKGDTNYGYTF.

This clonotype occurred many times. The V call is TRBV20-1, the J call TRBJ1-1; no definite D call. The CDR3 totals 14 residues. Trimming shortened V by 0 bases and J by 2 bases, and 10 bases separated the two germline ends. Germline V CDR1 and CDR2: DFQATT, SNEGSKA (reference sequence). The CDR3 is CSARDRITNTEAFF. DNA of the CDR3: TGCAGTGCTAGAGATCGAATCACAAACACTGAAGCTTTCTTT.

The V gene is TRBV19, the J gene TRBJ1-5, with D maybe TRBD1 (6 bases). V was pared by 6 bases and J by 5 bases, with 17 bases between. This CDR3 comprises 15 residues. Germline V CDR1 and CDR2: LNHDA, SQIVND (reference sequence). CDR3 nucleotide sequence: TGTGCCAGTAGCAACAGGGCACGGGTAGATCAGCCCCAGCATTTT. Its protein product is CASSNRARVDQPQHF.

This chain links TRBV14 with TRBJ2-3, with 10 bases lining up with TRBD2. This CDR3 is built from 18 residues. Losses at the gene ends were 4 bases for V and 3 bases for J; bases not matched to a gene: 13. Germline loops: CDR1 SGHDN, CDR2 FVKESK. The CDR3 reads CASSPPRGSGGRTDTQYF. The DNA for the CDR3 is TGTGCCAGCAGCCCCCCCCGGGGTAGCGGGGGGAGAACAGATACGCAGTATTTT.